The next 32 T cell receptor beta chains were all read from a single sample in a study of control samples from healthy donors and cancer patients. The data were produced by immunoSEQ multiplex PCR, yet TCRdb's version contains in-frame clones alone and is incomplete. The sample includes about 170,000 clones, roughly 89% of them seen just once. The sequenced sample consisted of blood. The receptor set was obtained from a woman under 40 in good health.

Points on this clone: At the DNA level, this CDR3 is encoded by other sequences in the same sample as well. The J gene is TRBJ2-1, the V gene TRBV11-3; a weak D match, TRBD2 (5 bases). CDR3 size: 15 residues. The V end was cut by 1 base, the J end by 0 bases, with 7 bases between. The germline V gene has CDR1 SGHNT and CDR2 YENEEA. CDR3: CASSLGGSSYNEQFF. The CDR3 bases are TGTGCCAGCAGCTTAGGTGGGAGCTCCTACAATGAGCAGTTCTTC.

The V gene is TRBV7-6, the J gene TRBJ2-1; 16 nucleotides line up with TRBD2. The CDR3 consists of 20 residues. After removal of 6 bases from V and 8 bases from J, the junction contained 19 bases not matched to a gene. CDR1 SGHVS and CDR2 FNYEAQ come from the germline V gene. The CDR3 DNA sequence: TGTGCCAGCAGTTCAGTACCGGGACTAGCGGGAGGGAGGGCCGGGGATGAGCAGTTCTTC. It codes for CASSSVPGLAGGRAGDEQFF.

The genes are TRBV6-5 and TRBJ1-1, with a tentative D call TRBD1 (6 bases). V was pared by 6 bases and J by 7 bases, with 9 bases between. The CDR3 extends over 11 amino acids. Germline CDR1 is MNHEY and CDR2 is SVGAGI. The DNA of the CDR3 is TGTGCCAGCAGAGGGACAAATGAAGCTTTCTTT. Translated, it gives CASRGTNEAFF.

This clone occurred once. The chain combines TRBV6-6 with TRBJ1-5; D perhaps matches TRBD1 (5 bases). V lost 5 bases, J lost 6 bases, and 11 bases lay in between. Germline V CDR1 and CDR2: MNHNY, SVGAGI (reference sequence). CDR3 length: 13 amino acids. CDR3 DNA: TGTGCCAGCAGTCGAGGGGCTGGTCAGCCCCAGCATTTT. Protein sequence: CASSRGAGQPQHF.

The chain links TRBV3-1 (or the pseudogene TRBV3-2) to TRBJ1-5; a weak D match, TRBD1 (5 bases). This CDR3 region has 17 residues. Germline CDR1 LGHDT, CDR2 YNNKEL (reference sequence). The V and J ends lost 3 bases and 0 bases respectively, with 15 bases between them. As DNA, the CDR3 is TGTGCCAGCAGCCAGGGGGACGGAAAATATAGCAATCAGCCCCAGCATTTT. As protein: CASSQGDGKYSNQPQHF.

The CDR3 DNA reads TGTGCCAGCAGTTACTCGGGGGCGAGCGGAAACACCATATATTTT. Protein: CASSYSGASGNTIYF. This chain joins TRBV6-5 and TRBJ1-3; TRBD1 might be the D (6 bases). Germline CDR1 is MNHEY and CDR2 is SVGAGI. This CDR3 is built from 15 residues. The germline V and J ends were trimmed by 0 bases and 4 bases, with 10 bases remaining between them.

V gene TRBV7-9 combines with J gene TRBJ2-7; D possibly uses TRBD1 or TRBD2 (5 bases each). Trimming left V 8 bases short and J 1 base short, with 9 bases between. This CDR3 comprises 12 residues. Germline V gene lookup returns CDR1 SEHNR and CDR2 FQNEAQ (reference sequence). The CDR3 bases are TGTGCCAGCGGGGACGTATCCTACGAGCAGTACTTC. This sequence encodes CASGDVSYEQYF.

This clone was seen once. The chain couples TRBV19 to TRBJ2-4, with 8 bases matching TRBD2. CDR3 size: 14 residues. Germline V CDR1 and CDR2: LNHDA, SQIVND (reference sequence). V lost 4 bases and J lost 8; bases outside the gene matches: 7. The CDR3 loop is CASSTSGRTDIQYF. CDR3 in DNA: TGTGCCAGTAGTACGAGCGGGAGAACAGACATTCAGTACTTC.

The chain combines TRBV6-5 with TRBJ2-3; perhaps TRBD1 as D (5 bases). CDR1 is MNHEY and CDR2 is SVGAGI in the germline V gene. Trimming shortened V by 6 bases and J by 1 base, and 14 bases separated the two germline ends. The CDR3 has 15 residues. The CDR3 DNA follows: TGTGCCAGCAGGAATGGGGCGGCGGGCACAGATACGCAGTATTTT. Encoded protein: CASRNGAAGTDTQYF.

The chain is built from TRBV12-3 or TRBV12-4 and TRBJ1-1; D is undetermined. CDR3 size: 13 residues. V was clipped by 8 bases and J by 0 bases, with 10 bases between them. The CDR3 bases are TGTGCCAGCGCTCGGACCGTGAACACTGAAGCTTTCTTT. Amino acid sequence: CASARTVNTEAFF.

This rearrangement joins TRBV6-5 to TRBJ2-7; D may be TRBD1 (6 bases). The CDR3 totals 14 residues. Trimming shortened V by 2 bases and J by 0 bases, and 8 bases separated the two germline ends. Germline V gene sequence: CDR1 MNHEY, CDR2 SVGAGI. The CDR3: CASSYTGFSYEQYF. Here the CDR3 DNA reads TGTGCCAGCAGTTACACAGGGTTCTCCTACGAGCAGTACTTC.

J is TRBJ2-3 and V is TRBV7-2, with D unclear. V was cut by 2 bases and J by 2 bases, with 8 bases left in between. Germline CDR1 SGHTA, CDR2 FQGNSA. The CDR3 length is 14 residues. CDR3 sequence reads: CASSLYQSTDTQYF. CDR3 coding DNA: TGTGCCAGCAGCTTATATCAGTCCACAGATACGCAGTATTTT.

The CDR3 nucleotides read TGTGCCAGCAGGCCACACAGGGTAGGCTATGGCTACACCTTC. Translated, it gives CASRPHRVGYGYTF. This sequence joins TRBV28 and TRBJ1-2; a possible D gene is TRBD1 (6 bases). Germline CDR1 reads MDHEN; CDR2 reads SYDVKM. V lost 6 bases and J lost 4, with 15 bases in between. This CDR3 spans 14 amino acids.

The V and J genes are TRBV15 and TRBJ2-2, with D tentatively TRBD1 or TRBD2 (6 bases each). V shed 5 bases and J shed 0 bases, with 10 bases lying between them. The CDR3 contains 15 residues. Germline CDR1 and CDR2: LNHNV and YYDKDF (reference sequence). CDR3 sequence reads: CATSEGGPNTGELFF. CDR3 nucleotides: TGTGCCACCAGCGAGGGGGGTCCGAACACCGGGGAGCTGTTTTTT.

The chain uses TRBV29-1 and TRBJ2-3; possibly TRBD1 for D (6 bases). The ends were cut back, 2 bases at V and 10 bases at J, with 10 bases in the middle. Germline assignment: CDR1 SQVTM and CDR2 ANQGSEA. The length of the CDR3 is 11 residues. The CDR3 DNA follows: TGCAGCGTTGAACTCCAGGGGCCGCAGTATTTT. It codes for CSVELQGPQYF.

In its sample, this clone was seen once. This rearrangement joins TRBV11-2 to TRBJ1-1; D is unresolved. Trimming stripped 5 bases from V and 1 base from J, with 8 bases between. CDR1 is SGHAT, CDR2 FQNNGV, per germline. CDR3 length equals 13 residues. CDR3: CASSPQANTEAFF. The CDR3 DNA sequence: TGTGCCAGCAGCCCGCAGGCGAACACTGAAGCTTTCTTT.

The chain links TRBV6-2 or TRBV6-3 to TRBJ2-7; D tentatively fits TRBD1 or TRBD2 (5 bases each). Germline lookup yields CDR1 MNHEY and CDR2 SVGEGT. This CDR3 has 14 residues. V shed 2 bases and J shed 0 bases, with 8 bases lying between them. The CDR3 region is CASSYPGHSYEQYF. The CDR3 bases are TGTGCCAGCAGTTACCCGGGGCACTCCTACGAGCAGTACTTC.

The chain uses TRBV3-1 (or the pseudogene TRBV3-2) and TRBJ2-7, with 12 bases matching TRBD2. The CDR3 length is 16 residues. Trimming at V came to 0 bases and at J to 2 bases, leaving 2 bases not matched to a gene. The V gene's germline CDR1 is LGHDT and CDR2 YNNKEL (reference sequence). Here the CDR3 DNA reads TGTGCCAGCAGCCAAGATCGACTAGCGGGAGCCTACGAGCAGTACTTC. This gives the protein CASSQDRLAGAYEQYF.

The chain links TRBV30 to TRBJ2-5; D not certain. CDR3 length: 13 residues. Germline V lookup: CDR1 GTSNPN, CDR2 SVGIG (reference sequence). The germline V and J ends were trimmed by 1 base and 0 bases, with 6 bases remaining between them. CDR3 protein: CAWSGEYQETQYF. The CDR3 DNA sequence: TGTGCCTGGAGTGGAGAGTACCAAGAGACCCAGTACTTC.

This chain links TRBV11-2 with TRBJ1-1; weak D call: TRBD1 (5 bases). The CDR3 loop spans 14 amino acids. CDR1 and CDR2 (germline): SGHAT, FQNNGV. V shed 1 base and J shed 4 bases, with 10 bases lying between them. CDR3 in DNA: TGTGCCAGCAGCTTAGTAGGGGATGGCACTGAAGCTTTCTTT. Protein product: CASSLVGDGTEAFF.

This chain uses TRBV27 with TRBJ2-3; TRBD2 matches 9 bases. The CDR3 contains 15 residues. Germline CDR1 and CDR2: MNHEY and SMNVEV (reference sequence). V shed 8 bases, J shed 2 bases, and the junction held 8 bases outside the gene matches. The CDR3, as DNA: TGTGCCAGCTTACTTGAGCGGGAGGTCACAGATACGCAGTATTTT. As protein: CASLLEREVTDTQYF.

This rearrangement joins TRBV19 to TRBJ1-6, with unresolved D. Between the trimmed V and J ends, which lost 2 bases and 5 bases, there was a span of 7 bases. Germline CDR1 LNHDA, CDR2 SQIVND (reference sequence). This CDR3 spans 14 amino acids. In DNA form, the CDR3 reads TGTGCCAGTAGTATATTCGGAGATAATTCACCCCTCCACTTT. Amino acids: CASSIFGDNSPLHF.

This chain connects TRBV5-4 to TRBJ1-1; 7 nucleotides match TRBD1. The V and J ends lost 4 bases and 1 base, in that order; junction bases with no gene match: 7. Germline lookup yields CDR1 SGHNT and CDR2 YYREEE (reference sequence). There are 15 residues in the CDR3. The chain's CDR3 is CASSPQRGPNTEAFF. CDR3 in DNA: TGTGCCAGCAGCCCCCAGAGGGGGCCGAACACTGAAGCTTTCTTT.

The chain combines TRBV6-5 with TRBJ1-5; no clear D gene. CDR1 is MNHEY, CDR2 SVGAGI, per germline. The CDR3 is made up of 15 amino acids. The ends were cut back, 7 bases at V and 0 bases at J, with 13 bases in the middle. The CDR3 coding sequence is TGTGCCAGCACCGCGAAAGGTAATAGCAATCAGCCCCAGCATTTT. It encodes CASTAKGNSNQPQHF.

This clone was counted only a few times. This chain connects TRBV7-9 to TRBJ2-4; possible D gene TRBD1, 6 bases. CDR3 length: 14 amino acids. Trimming removed 4 bases at V and 6 bases at J, with 13 bases between. CDR1 and CDR2 from the germline V gene are SEHNR and FQNEAQ (reference sequence). DNA for the CDR3: TGTGCCAGCAGCTCCGACAGGTCCAGAAACATTCAGTACTTC. Translating it yields CASSSDRSRNIQYF. Complete variable domain (other parts from reference TRBV7-9 and TRBJ2-4): DTGVSQNPRHKITKRGQNVTFRCDPISEHNRLYWYRQTLGQGPEFLTYFQNEAQLEKSRLLSDRFSAERPKGSFSTLEIQRTEQGDSAMYLCASSSDRSRNIQYFGAGTRLSVL.

V gene TRBV14 combines with J gene TRBJ1-1; a weak D match, TRBD1 (5 bases). This CDR3 comprises 14 residues. V lost 5 bases and J lost 1, with 11 bases in between. Per germline, CDR1 SGHDN and CDR2 FVKESK. CDR3 bases: TGTGCCAGCAGCAAGGACATCCGGAACACTGAAGCTTTCTTT. Protein: CASSKDIRNTEAFF.

The V call is TRBV5-1, the J call TRBJ1-5; D possibly corresponds to TRBD1 (5 bases). The CDR3 has 13 residues. Trimming pared 3 bases from V and 6 bases from J, leaving 10 bases between. Per the germline V gene, CDR1 is SGHRS and CDR2 is YFSETQ. CDR3 coding DNA: TGCGCCAGCAGCTCAACCGGGGGTCAGCCCCAGCATTTT. The encoded protein is CASSSTGGQPQHF. The full variable domain, its missing parts supplied by reference TRBV5-1 and TRBJ1-5, is KAGVTQTPRYLIKTRGQQVTLSCSPISGHRSVSWYQQTPGQGLQFLFEYFSETQRNKGNFPGRFSGRQFSNSRSEMNVSTLELGDSALYLCASSSTGGQPQHFGDGTRLSIL.

The chain links TRBV21-1 to TRBJ1-3. TRBV21-1 is a pseudogene. The CDR3 totals 15 residues. CDR3 sequence (DNA): TGTGCCAGCAGCAAGGACTTCAGCTCTGGAAACACCATATATTTT. As protein: CASSKDFSSGNTIYF.

The V call is TRBV6-5, the J call TRBJ2-3; 14 nucleotides match TRBD2. V lost 6 bases and J lost 6; bases outside the gene matches: 2. Looked up from germline, CDR1 is MNHEY and CDR2 is SVGAGI. This CDR3 has 14 amino acids. This CDR3 is CASRGLAGADTQYF. Written as DNA, the CDR3 is TGTGCCAGCAGGGGACTAGCGGGAGCCGATACGCAGTATTTT.

This clone was detected a few times. The chain is built from TRBV6-2 or TRBV6-3 and TRBJ2-6, with D unresolved. With 2 bases removed from V and 1 base from J, the gap between germline ends came to 6 bases. The CDR3 contains 15 residues. Germline values: CDR1 MNHEY, CDR2 SVGEGT. For the CDR3, the DNA is TGTGCCAGCAGTTACGATGAGTCTGGGGCCAACGTCCTGACTTTC. It yields the protein CASSYDESGANVLTF.

The chain uses TRBV27 and TRBJ2-1; 7 bases agree with TRBD2. The V segment lost 3 bases and the J segment 6 bases; nucleotides outside the gene matches: 2. The germline gives CDR1 MNHEY, CDR2 SMNVEV (reference sequence). This CDR3 is 13 amino acids long. This CDR3 reads CASSFTGGNEQFF. DNA of the CDR3: TGTGCCAGCAGTTTTACGGGGGGCAATGAGCAGTTCTTC.

This clone occurred once. This chain links TRBV4-1 with TRBJ1-1, with TRBD1 matching 7 bases. Losses at the gene ends were 4 bases for V and 0 bases for J; bases not matched to a gene: 2. Germline CDR1 MGHRA, CDR2 YSYEKL. This CDR3 spans 14 amino acids. In DNA, the CDR3 is TGCGCCAGCAGCCTCCAGGGGGTGAACACTGAAGCTTTCTTT. It specifies CASSLQGVNTEAFF.